Sequencing of this T cell receptor (beta chain) was carried out in a study of T cells in Graves' hyperthyroidism and ophthalmopathy. Amplification targeted TCR beta CDR3 regions from RNA transcripts. The HTBI set primed first-round TCR CDR3 RT-PCR. MiXCR was run by TCRdb on the multiplex PCR reads, yielding one entry per CDR3 protein. This table has about 300,000 distinct CDR3 sequences, roughly 15% appearing once. This clonotype has a handful of counts. This clonotype was obtained from a woman aged 25 to 39 with Graves' hyperthyroidism that later progressed to Graves' ophthalmopathy. Sequencing used blood.

The CDR3 sequence: CSATRGGLAAWGSKNIQYF. CDR3 nucleotides: TGCAGTGCTACCCGCGGGGGGCTAGCGGCGTGGGGGTCCAAAAACATTCAGTACTTC. The genes are TRBV20-1 and TRBJ2-4, with TRBD2 matching 8 bases. Germline CDR1 and CDR2: DFQATT and SNEGSKA (reference sequence). Unmatched junction bases numbered 19, after V lost 4 bases and J lost 2 bases. The CDR3 loop spans 19 amino acids.